The 6 T cell receptor beta chains reported below all come from one sample, sequenced in a study of blood T cells in healthy people across ages (dated by TCRdb to about 2015). Library creation used 5' RACE. Sequencing relied on an Illumina HiSeq 2500. The second PCR ran for roughly 7 to 11 cycles and used a J-beta primer mix along with a sample-barcoded 5' primer. TCRdb ran its own pipeline on the public reads, namely fastp trimming at Q25 and MiXCR clone calling, and kept in-frame beta chains. Duplicate CDR3 protein sequences are folded into a single record with the most common DNA and genes. This sample gives roughly 1,500,000 distinct CDR3 sequences in total; roughly a third of them show up just once. Approximately 11% of the sample is held by the ten biggest clonotypes. Sequencing input: blood. The receptors were sampled from a woman in her 30s in good health.

This clonotype has more than one count but fewer than ten. This chain connects TRBV20-1 to TRBJ1-5, with a weak D call TRBD1 (6 bases). Trimming removed 6 bases from V and 1 base from J, with 10 bases in between. The CDR3 extends over 13 amino acids. Germline CDR1 DFQATT, CDR2 SNEGSKA (reference sequence). The CDR3 spells CSAADRSNQPQHF. CDR3 nucleotides: TGCAGTGCGGCGGACAGAAGCAATCAGCCCCAGCATTTT.

Only a few counts were recorded for this clonotype. The CDR3 nucleotides read TGTGCCACCAGCGGCGGGGAGGCTGAGCAGTTCTTC. Translation: CATSGGEAEQFF. This chain joins TRBV15 and TRBJ2-1, with D perhaps TRBD2 (6 bases). V was clipped by 5 bases and J by 9 bases, with 11 bases between them. The CDR3 runs 12 residues. Germline V CDR1 and CDR2: LNHNV, YYDKDF (reference sequence).

V usage is TRBV4-1 and J usage is TRBJ2-3; D remains unclear. Trimming shortened V by 4 bases and J by 4 bases, and 18 bases separated the two germline ends. CDR1 is MGHRA, CDR2 YSYEKL, per germline. This CDR3 spans 16 amino acids. CDR3 nucleotide sequence: TGCGCCAGCAGCCCTCGTTGGTTGAACAGTCCAGATACGCAGTATTTT. Translation gives CASSPRWLNSPDTQYF.

This chain links TRBV20-1 with TRBJ1-2; the D gene is possibly TRBD1 (6 bases). The CDR3 spans 14 residues. Looked up from germline, CDR1 is DFQATT and CDR2 is SNEGSKA (reference sequence). CDR3 coding DNA: TGCAATGCCCGATCCGGGACAACGGTGGGCGGCTACACCTTC. Translated, it gives CNARSGTTVGGYTF.

This clonotype was counted between two and nine times. The rearrangement joins TRBV20-1 to TRBJ2-1; 9 positions match TRBD2. J was trimmed by 4 bases and V by 2 bases; bases with no gene match: 6. CDR3 size: 15 residues. Germline CDR1 reads DFQATT; CDR2 reads SNEGSKA (reference sequence). CDR3 in DNA: TGCAGTGCTAGACCATCTAGCGGGGTATACAATGAGCAGTTCTTC. Translation gives CSARPSSGVYNEQFF.

This chain links TRBV2 with TRBJ1-1; 9 bases fit TRBD1. From germline, CDR1 is SNHLY and CDR2 FYNNEI. The CDR3 consists of 11 residues. V dropped 3 bases and J dropped 10; count of bases not matched to a gene: 0. The CDR3 sequence is CASSEDRGAFF. For the CDR3, the DNA is TGTGCCAGCAGTGAGGACAGGGGAGCTTTCTTT.